The 23 T cell receptor beta chains below come from one sample, sequenced in a study of T cell changes during pregnancy in multiple sclerosis. Assay: immunoSEQ multiplex PCR; the TCRdb copy retains only in-frame clones and omits some. The table records fewer than 90,000 clones, about 93% of them present only once. The sample in question was peripheral blood, obtained after pregnancy. The origin of the receptors is a female donor in good health, enrolled as a control in a pregnancy study.

This rearrangement joins TRBV5-4 to TRBJ2-7; 10 bases map to TRBD2. Trimming cost V 2 bases and J 3 bases; bases outside gene matches: 5. The CDR3 runs to 15 residues. CDR1 and CDR2 from the germline V gene are SGHNT and YYREEE (reference sequence). CDR3 protein: CASSFLSGRGYEQYF. Here the CDR3 DNA reads TGTGCCAGCAGCTTTTTAAGCGGGAGGGGCTACGAGCAGTACTTC.

V and J are TRBV7-9 and TRBJ2-1, with D possibly matching TRBD2 (7 bases). The CDR3 is made up of 18 amino acids. The V end lost 1 base, the J end lost 4 bases, and 20 bases lay between the germline ends. Germline CDR1 reads SEHNR; CDR2 reads FQNEAQ (reference sequence). DNA of the CDR3: TGTGCCAGCAGCTTAGGGGGCGCGTGGGGGGGCACATACAATGAGCAGTTCTTC. It translates to CASSLGGAWGGTYNEQFF.

This clone occurred once. The genes are TRBV19 and TRBJ2-7, with TRBD1 identical over 7 bases. CDR3 length: 13 amino acids. CDR1 and CDR2 (germline): LNHDA, SQIVND (reference sequence). Trimming at V came to 6 bases and at J to 7 bases, leaving 9 bases not matched to a gene. For the CDR3, the DNA is TGTGCCAGTAGCTACAGGGGATCGGGGGAGCAGTACTTC. Translating gives CASSYRGSGEQYF.

This chain connects TRBV7-2 to TRBJ1-1; weak D call: TRBD1 (6 bases). With 5 bases removed from V and 6 bases from J, the gap between germline ends came to 22 bases. Germline V gives CDR1 SGHTA, CDR2 FQGNSA. The CDR3 contains 16 residues. This chain's CDR3 is CASSPGYQGIIAEAFF. As DNA, the CDR3 is TGTGCCAGCAGCCCCGGATATCAGGGGATTATCGCTGAAGCTTTCTTT.

The chain combines TRBV5-1 with TRBJ2-1, with TRBD1 matching 7 bases. J lost 8 bases, V lost 9 bases, and 17 bases had no gene match. Germline loops: CDR1 SGHRS, CDR2 YFSETQ. The CDR3 contains 15 residues. The CDR3 spells CATRFLRTGDDEQFF. In nucleotides, the CDR3 is TGCGCCACCCGGTTCCTCAGGACAGGCGATGATGAGCAGTTCTTC.

This chain links TRBV9 with TRBJ1-2; D gene ambiguous. From germline, CDR1 is SGDLS and CDR2 YYNGEE. The ends were cut back, 6 bases at V and 4 bases at J, with 16 bases in the middle. The CDR3 length is 14 residues. This CDR3 is CASKPPPSGYGYTF. The CDR3 DNA sequence: TGTGCCAGCAAGCCCCCACCGTCAGGCTATGGCTACACCTTC.

The rearrangement links TRBV28 to TRBJ2-6, with 7 nucleotides matching TRBD1. The germline gives CDR1 MDHEN, CDR2 SYDVKM. Losses at the gene ends were 7 bases for V and 1 base for J; bases not matched to a gene: 4. The CDR3 contains 15 residues. The CDR3 loop reads CASTRTGSGANVLTF. CDR3 sequence (DNA): TGTGCCAGCACCCGGACAGGTTCTGGGGCCAACGTCCTGACTTTC.

The chain couples TRBV6-1 to TRBJ2-7; the D gene is possibly TRBD2 (7 bases). The V and J ends lost 6 bases and 1 base respectively, with 13 bases between them. The CDR3 covers 14 residues. Germline lookup yields CDR1 MNHNS and CDR2 SASEGT. CDR3 sequence: CASREGGPSYEQYF. The CDR3 nucleotides are TGTGCCAGCAGGGAGGGGGGGCCTTCCTACGAGCAGTACTTC.

CDR3 sequence: CASSFRPASLADTLNLYEQYF. The CDR3 coding sequence is TGCGCCAGCAGCTTTAGGCCCGCCTCACTAGCGGATACCCTTAATTTGTACGAGCAGTACTTC. The V gene is TRBV5-1, the J gene TRBJ2-7, with 8 bases lining up with TRBD2. CDR1 is SGHRS, CDR2 YFSETQ, per germline. This CDR3 comprises 21 residues. V was pared by 2 bases and J by 4 bases, with 26 bases of the junction left unmatched.

This rearrangement joins TRBV6-5 to TRBJ2-3; tentatively, D is TRBD2 (5 bases). V was cut by 2 bases and J by 0 bases, with 6 bases left in between. Germline loops: CDR1 MNHEY, CDR2 SVGAGI. The CDR3 is 14 amino acids. The CDR3 DNA reads TGTGCCAGCAGTTACGAGCGGAGCACAGATACGCAGTATTTT. Its translation: CASSYERSTDTQYF.

The rearrangement joins TRBV30 to TRBJ2-1; D might be TRBD2 (5 bases). Germline loops: CDR1 GTSNPN, CDR2 SVGIG (reference sequence). Trimming removed 4 bases at V and 4 bases at J, with 14 bases between. CDR3 length: 14 residues. The DNA of the CDR3 is TGTGCCTGGAATTGGGGTAGCGTATACAATGAGCAGTTCTTC. This sequence encodes CAWNWGSVYNEQFF.

The chain joins TRBV5-6 to TRBJ2-3, with D possibly matching TRBD2 (7 bases). From germline, CDR1 is SGHDT and CDR2 YYEEEE. Deletions cut 6 bases from V and 6 bases from J, with 17 bases between. This CDR3 region has 14 residues. The CDR3 spells CASTPRGAPDTQYF. CDR3 nucleotides: TGTGCCAGCACCCCTCGGGGGGCCCCTGATACGCAGTATTTT. The full variable domain, with the rest looked up from reference TRBV5-6 and TRBJ2-3, is DAGVTQSPTHLIKTRGQQVTLRCSPKSGHDTVSWYQQALGQGPQFIFQYYEEEERQRGNFPDRFSGHQFPNYSSELNVNALLLGDSALYLCASTPRGAPDTQYFGPGTRLTVL.

The chain carries TRBV4-2 and TRBJ2-4; 9 bases align to TRBD2. Per germline, CDR1 LGHNA and CDR2 YNFKEQ. This CDR3 contains 14 residues. Unmatched junction bases numbered 6, after V lost 6 bases and J lost 6 bases. The CDR3 loop reads CASSPSGTTNIQYF. Written as DNA, the CDR3 is TGTGCCAGCAGTCCTAGCGGGACAACAAACATTCAGTACTTC.

The rearrangement uses TRBV7-2 and TRBJ2-4; no clear D gene. The CDR3 totals 16 residues. Trimming left V 0 bases short and J 2 bases short, with 11 bases between. Germline CDR1 reads SGHTA; CDR2 reads FQGNSA. The CDR3, as DNA: TGTGCCAGCAGCTTAGCGCCCGGGTGGACCAAAAACATTCAGTACTTC. Amino acids: CASSLAPGWTKNIQYF. The variable domain in full, completed from reference TRBV7-2 and TRBJ2-4, reads GAGVSQSPSNKVTEKGKDVELRCDPISGHTALYWYRQSLGQGLEFLIYFQGNSAPDKSGLPSDRFSAERTGGSVSTLTIQRTQQEDSAVYLCASSLAPGWTKNIQYFGAGTRLSVL.

The J gene is TRBJ2-7, the V gene TRBV5-4; weak D call: TRBD2 (6 bases). There are 13 residues in the CDR3. Germline V gene data show CDR1 as SGHNT and CDR2 as YYREEE (reference sequence). V dropped 4 bases and J dropped 7 bases, with 15 bases sitting between them. The CDR3 DNA reads TGTGCCAGCAGCGGATCGACTAGTCAGGAGCAGTACTTC. It yields the protein CASSGSTSQEQYF.

The chain has TRBV11-2 and TRBJ2-7; 13 nucleotides agree with TRBD2. Germline CDR1 and CDR2: SGHAT and FQNNGV. The CDR3 runs to 15 residues. V shed 5 bases and J 3 bases; nucleotides not matched to a gene: 4. The CDR3 coding sequence is TGTGCCAGCAGCCCGACTAGCGGGAGGATCTACGAGCAGTACTTC. Translated, it gives CASSPTSGRIYEQYF.

This sequence joins TRBV5-4 and TRBJ2-5; 7 nucleotides align to TRBD1. The CDR3 length is 14 residues. J was trimmed by 5 bases and V by 4 bases; bases with no gene match: 8. Looked up from germline, CDR1 is SGHNT and CDR2 is YYREEE (reference sequence). The chain's CDR3 is CASSPQGGGETQYF. Here the CDR3 DNA reads TGTGCCAGCAGCCCCCAAGGGGGCGGGGAGACCCAGTACTTC.

The chain employs TRBV6-5 and TRBJ1-2, with TRBD1 matching over 10 bases. The CDR3 is 12 amino acids. The V gene's germline CDR1 is MNHEY and CDR2 SVGAGI. With 9 bases clipped from V and 8 bases from J, the junction kept 6 bases outside the gene matches. CDR3 DNA sequence: TGTGCCAGTGGGACAGGGGTTGAGGGCTACACCTTC. This sequence encodes CASGTGVEGYTF.

V gene TRBV5-1 combines with J gene TRBJ2-3; D is unresolved. Germline CDR1 reads SGHRS; CDR2 reads YFSETQ. The CDR3 has 12 amino acids. V lost 1 base, J lost 4 bases, and 4 bases lay in between. The CDR3 reads CASSLRADTQYF. The CDR3 nucleotides are TGCGCCAGCAGCTTGAGAGCAGATACGCAGTATTTT.

This sequence joins TRBV27 and TRBJ2-3, with 9 bases that match TRBD2. Germline CDR1 and CDR2: MNHEY and SMNVEV (reference sequence). V trimming: 2 bases; J trimming: 6 bases; junction bases outside the gene matches: 6. This CDR3 comprises 15 residues. CDR3 nucleotides: TGTGCCAGCAGTTTAAGGCTAGCGGGAAGGGATACGCAGTATTTT. The encoded protein is CASSLRLAGRDTQYF.

This sequence joins TRBV9 and TRBJ2-5; TRBD2 matches 9 bases. The CDR3 loop spans 16 amino acids. The ends lost 0 bases at V and 4 bases at J; junction bases unmatched: 7. Germline V gene data show CDR1 as SGDLS and CDR2 as YYNGEE. The CDR3 coding sequence is TGTGCCAGCAGCGTAGGTACTAGCGGGTTAGGAGAGACCCAGTACTTC. Residues: CASSVGTSGLGETQYF. Drawing the rest from reference TRBV9 and TRBJ2-5, the complete variable domain is DSGVTQTPKHLITATGQRVTLRCSPRSGDLSVYWYQQSLDQGLQFLIQYYNGEERAKGNILERFSAQQFPDLHSELNLSSLELGDSALYFCASSVGTSGLGETQYFGPGTRLLVL.

The chain joins TRBV5-1 to TRBJ1-1, with a weak D call TRBD1 (6 bases). Trimming shortened V by 2 bases and J by 3 bases, and 14 bases separated the two germline ends. The length of the CDR3 is 15 residues. Germline V lookup: CDR1 SGHRS, CDR2 YFSETQ. The CDR3 DNA reads as TGCGCCAGCAGCTTTACGGGGGGCAGAGACACTGAAGCTTTCTTT. Translation: CASSFTGGRDTEAFF.

This clone was found once. The chain carries TRBV21-1 and TRBJ2-5; TRBD1, the table's D call, lacks a check against the DNA. TRBV21-1 is listed as a pseudogene. The CDR3 covers 13 residues. CDR3 nucleotides: TGTGCCACCACAGGGGTCTTACAAGAGACCCAGTACTTC. Protein product: CATTGVLQETQYF.